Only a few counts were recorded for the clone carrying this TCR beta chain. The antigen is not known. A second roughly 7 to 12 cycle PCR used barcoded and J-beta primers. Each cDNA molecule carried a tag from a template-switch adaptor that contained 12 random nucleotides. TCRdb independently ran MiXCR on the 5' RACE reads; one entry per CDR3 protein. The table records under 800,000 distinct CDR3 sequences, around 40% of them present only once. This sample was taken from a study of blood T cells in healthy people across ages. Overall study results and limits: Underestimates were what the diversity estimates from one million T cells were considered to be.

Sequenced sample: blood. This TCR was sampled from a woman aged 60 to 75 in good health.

In DNA, the CDR3 is TGCAGTGCTCATGGTGGGCTAGCGGGATACTACAATGAGCAGTTCTTC. Amino acid sequence: CSAHGGLAGYYNEQFF. J is TRBJ2-1 and V is TRBV20-1; 9 nucleotides align to TRBD2. J was trimmed by 3 bases and V by 5 bases; bases with no gene match: 11. From germline, CDR1 is DFQATT and CDR2 SNEGSKA (reference sequence). The CDR3 extends over 16 amino acids.